This TCR beta chain is from a study of OX40 agonist ivuxolimab in advanced cancers. Study as a whole: Patients were treated with intravenous ivuxolimab, dosed at 0.01 to 10 mg/kg and infused every 2 weeks. Among those enrolled, mean age was 60 years (range about 23 to 80) and approximately 83% were male. Study observations and caveats: The work left the antigen specificity of expanded peripheral T cells undetermined.

On cycle 4 day 1 and cycle 7 day 1, as well as at baseline, blood was sampled. This CDR3 has 15 residues. Germline values: CDR1 MDHEN, CDR2 SYDVKM. Trimming took off 6 bases at V and 0 bases at J, with 9 bases between the two ends. A word on this clone: Its specificity is not known.

Here immunoSEQ multiplex PCR was the method, and the copy in TCRdb shows in-frame clones only, minus some. The data hold tens of thousands of clones, with under 90% observed a single time. This receptor was obtained from an adult with an advanced solid tumor such as melanoma, head and neck, liver or kidney cancer. The sequencing used CD4+ or CD8+ T cells sorted from blood, collected in a trial of the OX40 agonist ivuxolimab. This chain connects TRBV28 to TRBJ2-6, with D possibly TRBD1 on 5 matching bases. The DNA of the CDR3 is TGTGCCAGCAGCCCCGACAGCTCTGGGGCCAACGTCCTGACTTTC. It codes for CASSPDSSGANVLTF.